Included here is one T cell receptor beta chain sequence, with context. Trimming pared 3 bases from V and 1 base from J, leaving 6 bases between. Germline assignment: CDR1 MGHDK and CDR2 SYGVNS. The CDR3 has 13 residues. The record originates from a study of molecular identifiers for immune sequencing clone quantification. TCRdb re-called the PCR reads with MiXCR, one entry per CDR3 protein. This table holds hundreds of thousands of distinct CDR3 sequences, 20% found once. V is TRBV25-1 and J is TRBJ1-1; unclear D gene. Source material: naive CD8+ T cells from blood, with Jurkat cell RNA spiked in. Stated subset: FACS-sorted CD8+CD4-CCR7+CD45RA+ naive T cells. The sequence came from a human donor in good health. Some libraries in this study had Jurkat cell RNA spiked in. The CDR3 spells CASSDYGNTEAFF. The CDR3 DNA is TGTGCCAGCAGTGACTATGGGAACACTGAAGCTTTCTTT.